These 20 T cell receptor beta chains were sequenced from one sample in a study of T cells after yellow fever vaccination. TCRdb used MiXCR to reprocess the 5' RACE reads, holding one entry per CDR3 protein. Found here are 200,000 to 300,000 distinct CDR3 sequences, less than 7.5% of them singletons; the top ten hold about 1%. The input for sequencing was CD4+ T cells sorted from PBMCs, taken on the day of the yellow fever booster vaccination. The receptors come from a man younger than 45 who received the YFV17D yellow fever vaccine.

The chain employs TRBV7-9 and TRBJ2-2, with 8 bases fitting TRBD2. Germline V CDR1 and CDR2: SEHNR, FQNEAQ (reference sequence). Trimming took 3 bases from V and 1 from J; bases not matched to a gene: 4. The CDR3 is 16 residues long. The CDR3 region is CASSFTSGGNTGELFF. Written as DNA, the CDR3 is TGTGCCAGCAGCTTTACTAGCGGAGGGAACACCGGGGAGCTGTTTTTT. Filled out from reference TRBV7-9 and TRBJ2-2, the complete variable domain reads DTGVSQNPRHKITKRGQNVTFRCDPISEHNRLYWYRQTLGQGPEFLTYFQNEAQLEKSRLLSDRFSAERPKGSFSTLEIQRTEQGDSAMYLCASSFTSGGNTGELFFGEGSRLTVL.

This clonotype was observed at least ten times. CDR3 region: CASSRQGLNQPQHF. DNA for the CDR3: TGTGCCAGCAGCCGACAGGGCCTCAATCAGCCCCAGCATTTT. This sequence joins TRBV7-9 and TRBJ1-5; 7 nucleotides match TRBD1. The J segment lost 3 bases and the V segment lost 5 bases, leaving 4 bases of the junction unmatched. The CDR3 totals 14 residues. Germline assignment: CDR1 SEHNR and CDR2 FQNEAQ (reference sequence).

The rearrangement joins TRBV7-2 to TRBJ2-1, with D perhaps TRBD1 (5 bases). Between the trimmed V and J ends, which lost 1 base and 3 bases, there was a span of 7 bases. The CDR3 extends over 14 amino acids. The germline CDR1 and CDR2 sequences are SGHTA and FQGNSA. The CDR3 sequence: CASSLGGFYNEQFF. CDR3 bases: TGTGCCAGCAGCTTAGGGGGCTTCTACAATGAGCAGTTCTTC.

In this sample, this clonotype turned up a few times. V usage is TRBV29-1 and J usage is TRBJ2-1; 9 bases match TRBD1. Trimming cost V 4 bases and J 8 bases; bases outside gene matches: 9. The CDR3 loop spans 14 amino acids. The germline CDR1 and CDR2 sequences are SQVTM and ANQGSEA. This CDR3 is CSVVSGTGFYEQFF. CDR3 DNA sequence: TGCAGCGTTGTTTCCGGGACAGGGTTTTATGAGCAGTTCTTC.

This chain links TRBV7-2 with TRBJ2-2; D is perhaps TRBD2 (5 bases). CDR1 and CDR2 from the germline V gene are SGHTA and FQGNSA. Trimming took 2 bases from V and 3 from J, leaving 10 bases between them. The CDR3 is 15 residues long. For the CDR3, the DNA is TGTGCCAGCAGCTTAAACAGAGCGGACACCGGGGAGCTGTTTTTT. This encodes CASSLNRADTGELFF.

A remark on this clonotype: A much larger clone lies a single base off, so this may be a read error. V gene TRBV10-1 combines with J gene TRBJ2-5, with 9 nucleotides matching TRBD2. Per germline, CDR1 WNHNN and CDR2 SYGVQD (reference sequence). V lost 5 bases, J lost 9 bases, and 7 bases stayed unmatched. The CDR3 spans 13 residues. The CDR3 bases are TGCGCCAGCAGTAGGACTAGCGATGGGTCCCAGTACTTC. It encodes CASSRTSDGSQYF.

This clonotype has only a few counts. This chain joins TRBV5-4 and TRBJ2-3; 14 bases align to TRBD2. The CDR3 is 16 residues long. V lost 4 bases to trimming and J lost 4 bases; unmatched junction nucleotides: 5. Germline CDR1 SGHNT, CDR2 YYREEE (reference sequence). For the CDR3, the DNA is TGTGCCAGCAGCCCGGGACTAGCGGGAGACTCAGATACGCAGTATTTT. Protein product: CASSPGLAGDSDTQYF.

The J gene is TRBJ2-3, the V gene TRBV9; D not certain. The V gene's germline CDR1 is SGDLS and CDR2 YYNGEE. The CDR3 runs to 15 residues. The ends were cut back, 0 bases at V and 3 bases at J, with 11 bases in the middle. The CDR3 DNA is TGTGCCAGCAGCGTAGGGGTAGTGACAACAGATACGCAGTATTTT. Amino acids: CASSVGVVTTDTQYF.

This clonotype came up many times. The chain carries TRBV10-3 and TRBJ2-1; D not resolved. The CDR3 is 13 amino acids. The germline V gene has CDR1 ENHRY and CDR2 SYGVKD. V lost 4 bases, J lost 5 bases, and 9 bases lay in between. The CDR3, as DNA: TGTGCCATCAGTGTGCAGATCGACAATGAGCAGTTCTTC. It specifies CAISVQIDNEQFF.

This clonotype was recorded a few times. The genes are TRBV5-6 and TRBJ2-4; D perhaps matches TRBD2 (5 bases). The CDR3 is 17 residues long. Trimming stripped 4 bases from V and 0 bases from J, with 17 bases between. The germline V gene encodes CDR1 SGHDT and CDR2 YYEEEE. The chain's CDR3 is CASSGGLESLAKNIQYF. CDR3 nucleotides: TGTGCCAGCAGCGGCGGGTTAGAAAGCCTAGCCAAAAACATTCAGTACTTC.

This clonotype was detected a few times. The chain couples TRBV5-1 to TRBJ2-3, with 10 bases lining up with TRBD1. Germline V gives CDR1 SGHRS, CDR2 YFSETQ. The ends lost 2 bases at V and 4 bases at J; junction bases unmatched: 7. This CDR3 is 16 amino acids long. The CDR3 reads CASSFREGQGPDTQYF. The CDR3 DNA reads as TGCGCCAGCAGCTTCCGAGAGGGACAGGGGCCAGATACGCAGTATTTT.

In this sample, this clonotype turned up many times. The chain couples TRBV28 to TRBJ2-5; 9 positions match TRBD2. The V segment lost 10 bases and the J segment 6 bases; nucleotides outside the gene matches: 15. Per germline, CDR1 MDHEN and CDR2 SYDVKM. The CDR3 extends over 15 amino acids. DNA of the CDR3: TGTGCCACCTCCCGGGGTAGCGGGAGTTGGCAGACCCAGTACTTC. Residues: CATSRGSGSWQTQYF.

There are many counts of this clonotype. The chain joins TRBV7-2 to TRBJ2-1; unclear D gene. Between the trimmed V and J ends, which lost 1 base and 1 base, there was a span of 5 bases. Per the germline V gene, CDR1 is SGHTA and CDR2 is FQGNSA. This CDR3 region has 14 residues. The CDR3: CASSLGLSYNEQFF. CDR3 sequence (DNA): TGTGCCAGCAGCTTAGGGCTTTCCTACAATGAGCAGTTCTTC.

This clonotype was observed many times. The chain combines TRBV5-1 with TRBJ2-2; no reliable D call. Germline CDR1 SGHRS, CDR2 YFSETQ. The CDR3 is 13 residues long. Deletions cut 0 bases from V and 6 bases from J, with 6 bases between. The DNA for the CDR3 is TGCGCCAGCAGCTTGGGGAGCTCCGGGGAGCTGTTTTTT. Amino acid sequence: CASSLGSSGELFF.

This clonotype was found a few times. The J gene is TRBJ2-1, the V gene TRBV7-2; 9 nucleotides line up with TRBD1. The germline CDR1 and CDR2 sequences are SGHTA and FQGNSA. The V segment lost 0 bases and the J segment 8 bases; nucleotides outside the gene matches: 2. CDR3 length equals 14 residues. The CDR3, as DNA: TGTGCCAGCAGCTTAGCTTGGACAGGGGATGAGCAGTTCTTC. It is translated as CASSLAWTGDEQFF.

This clonotype was recorded once. A much bigger clone sits one base away, suggesting this may be a read error. The chain has TRBV3-1 and TRBJ2-5, with 8 bases fitting TRBD1. J lost 5 bases, V lost 1 base, and 12 bases had no gene match. The CDR3 spans 17 residues. CDR1 and CDR2 (germline): LGHDT, YNNKEL (reference sequence). The CDR3: CASSQASDRGIRETQYF. As DNA, the CDR3 is TGTGCCAGCAGCCAAGCTAGCGACAGGGGAATTCGGGAGACCCAGTACTTC.

The table lists this clonotype with a few counts. The V gene is TRBV27, the J gene TRBJ2-5; TRBD1 might be the D (8 bases). The CDR3 sequence is 17 residues long. CDR1 and CDR2 (germline): MNHEY, SMNVEV (reference sequence). V lost 3 bases and J 4 bases, leaving 21 bases between the germline ends. The CDR3 protein is CASSFLQGGRVRETQYF. CDR3 DNA: TGTGCCAGCAGTTTCTTACAGGGGGGGCGAGTAAGAGAGACCCAGTACTTC.

The chain combines TRBV20-1 with TRBJ2-7; 9 nucleotides align to TRBD1. The CDR3 totals 16 residues. Germline assignment: CDR1 DFQATT and CDR2 SNEGSKA (reference sequence). Trimming cost V 3 bases and J 6 bases; bases outside gene matches: 15. The CDR3 spells CSASPPSGTGSFEQYF. For the CDR3, the DNA is TGCAGTGCTAGCCCCCCCTCCGGGACAGGGAGCTTCGAGCAGTACTTC.

CDR3 region: CSVLRQQVEAFF. The CDR3 region has the DNA TGCAGCGTTCTTCGCCAGCAAGTTGAAGCTTTCTTT. This chain links TRBV29-1 with TRBJ1-1; D is unclear. The germline CDR1 and CDR2 sequences are SQVTM and ANQGSEA. The CDR3 loop spans 12 amino acids. The V and J ends lost 5 bases and 7 bases respectively, with 14 bases between them.

The chain recombines TRBV27 with TRBJ2-3; TRBD1 aligns across 8 bases. The germline gives CDR1 MNHEY, CDR2 SMNVEV (reference sequence). Trimming took 6 bases from V and 4 from J; bases not matched to a gene: 6. The CDR3 is 14 residues long. For the CDR3, the DNA is TGTGCCAGCAGCCGACAGGGGAGCGCAGATACGCAGTATTTT. The encoded protein is CASSRQGSADTQYF.